These 28 T cell receptor beta chains originate from one sample sequenced in a study of CD8 T cells in ankylosing spondylitis. What these receptors recognize is not known. Study conclusions and caveats: There was a TCR beta motif, made of fewer than 10 highly homologous variants, that appeared characteristic of ankylosing spondylitis blood.

TCRdb re-analysed the 5' RACE reads in MiXCR, keeping a single row per CDR3 protein. The sample holds 500,000 to 550,000 distinct CDR3 sequences, over 9.5% seen once. The sequencing sample was made of blood, either unsorted or a sorted T cell fraction (not recorded which). These receptors came from a male donor with ankylosing spondylitis.

This chain connects TRBV6-5 to TRBJ1-1; D not certain. The CDR3 is 13 amino acids. Trimming removed 4 bases from V and 7 bases from J, with 13 bases in between. Germline CDR1 and CDR2: MNHEY and SVGAGI. CDR3 protein: CASSSFGRLEAFF. Here the CDR3 DNA reads TGTGCCAGCAGTTCCTTTGGGAGACTTGAAGCTTTCTTT.

This chain uses TRBV5-1 with TRBJ2-5; 8 nucleotides line up with TRBD1. The CDR3 contains 14 residues. Germline V gene lookup returns CDR1 SGHRS and CDR2 YFSETQ. J gave up 2 bases and V 7 bases, and 7 bases lay outside the gene matches. The CDR3 coding sequence is TGCGCCAGCGGGACAGGAGCCGCACAAGAGACCCAGTACTTC. It translates to CASGTGAAQETQYF.

This chain connects TRBV24-1 to TRBJ2-2; D is unclear. The CDR3 runs 13 residues. Germline CDR1 KGHDR, CDR2 SFDVKD. Trimming pared 4 bases from V and 4 bases from J, leaving 6 bases between. The CDR3 reads CATSEGSTGELFF. The CDR3 coding sequence is TGTGCCACCAGTGAAGGGTCCACCGGGGAGCTGTTTTTT.

The J gene is TRBJ2-5, the V gene TRBV11-2; D is possibly TRBD1 (6 bases). Germline lookup yields CDR1 SGHAT and CDR2 FQNNGV. The CDR3 is 15 amino acids. Trimming removed 0 bases from V and 2 bases from J, with 10 bases in between. The CDR3 is CASSLDRRGQETQYF. DNA of the CDR3: TGTGCCAGCAGCTTAGATCGAAGGGGGCAAGAGACCCAGTACTTC.

This clonotype was seen more than once but under ten times. The chain recombines TRBV7-9 with TRBJ2-1; 9 bases map to TRBD1. The V segment lost 5 bases and the J segment 12 bases; nucleotides outside the gene matches: 14. The CDR3 contains 15 residues. CDR1 is SEHNR and CDR2 is FQNEAQ in the germline V gene (reference sequence). The CDR3 sequence: CASSVGQGWSVGQFF. CDR3 nucleotide sequence: TGTGCCAGCAGCGTGGGACAGGGCTGGTCGGTCGGGCAGTTCTTC. Full variable domain (missing parts from reference TRBV7-9 and TRBJ2-1): DTGVSQNPRHKITKRGQNVTFRCDPISEHNRLYWYRQTLGQGPEFLTYFQNEAQLEKSRLLSDRFSAERPKGSFSTLEIQRTEQGDSAMYLCASSVGQGWSVGQFFGPGTRLTVL.

This clonotype has only a few counts. V usage is TRBV11-2 and J usage is TRBJ2-3; D unresolved. V shed 5 bases and J shed 5 bases, with 8 bases lying between them. Germline CDR1 and CDR2: SGHAT and FQNNGV. This CDR3 has 12 residues. The CDR3 region has the DNA TGTGCCAGCAGCGAACGTGGAGATACGCAGTATTTT. Protein product: CASSERGDTQYF.

The chain has TRBV2 and TRBJ2-7; 9 bases agree with TRBD1. Germline assignment: CDR1 SNHLY and CDR2 FYNNEI. V shed 5 bases, J shed 3 bases, and the junction held 8 bases outside the gene matches. The CDR3 has 15 amino acids. CDR3 region: CASSFIPGQGYEQYF. In nucleotides, the CDR3 is TGTGCCAGCAGTTTTATACCGGGACAGGGCTACGAGCAGTACTTC. The full variable domain, completed using reference TRBV2 and TRBJ2-7, is EPEVTQTPSHQVTQMGQEVILRCVPISNHLYFYWYRQILGQKVEFLVSFYNNEISEKSEIFDDQFSVERPDGSNFTLKIRSTKLEDSAMYFCASSFIPGQGYEQYFGPGTRLTVT.

The chain joins TRBV2 to TRBJ2-5; TRBD2 matches at 9 bases. CDR3 size: 14 residues. The junction had 8 bases not matched to a gene; V was cut back by 8 bases and J by 4 bases. CDR1 is SNHLY and CDR2 is FYNNEI in the germline V gene. This CDR3 reads CASEVAGVGETQYF. In nucleotides, the CDR3 is TGTGCCAGCGAAGTAGCGGGAGTAGGAGAGACCCAGTACTTC.

The chain links TRBV19 to TRBJ2-2; D is uncertain. CDR1 and CDR2 (germline): LNHDA, SQIVND (reference sequence). This CDR3 has 15 amino acids. V gave up 1 base and J gave up 5 bases, with 11 bases separating them. In nucleotides, the CDR3 is TGTGCCAGTAGTATAGGGACCACCAGGACCGGGGAGCTGTTTTTT. This codes for CASSIGTTRTGELFF.

This clonotype has more than one count but fewer than ten. This chain links TRBV27 with TRBJ1-3, with a weak D call TRBD1 (6 bases). Trimming pared 2 bases from V and 0 bases from J, leaving 11 bases between. The CDR3 consists of 16 residues. From germline, CDR1 is MNHEY and CDR2 SMNVEV (reference sequence). This CDR3 is CASSLDRPHSGNTIYF. The CDR3 nucleotides are TGTGCCAGCAGTTTAGACAGGCCGCACTCTGGAAACACCATATATTTT.

In nucleotides, the CDR3 is TGCAGTGCTAGTAATTTCCGGCGGGAGGGGCCGTACAATGAGCAGTTCTTC. Amino acid sequence: CSASNFRREGPYNEQFF. The chain combines TRBV20-1 with TRBJ2-1, with 9 bases fitting TRBD2. The CDR3 spans 17 residues. The germline gives CDR1 DFQATT, CDR2 SNEGSKA (reference sequence). J lost 4 bases, V lost 3 bases, and 13 bases had no gene match.

This clonotype has only a few counts. The V gene is TRBV7-8, the J gene TRBJ2-5; 13 bases match TRBD2. The CDR3 contains 16 residues. J gave up 3 bases and V 3 bases, and 4 bases lay outside the gene matches. Germline V gives CDR1 SGHVS, CDR2 FQNEAQ. The CDR3 nucleotides are TGTGCCAGCAGCTTGGGGACTAGCGGGACCAAAGAGACCCAGTACTTC. It is translated as CASSLGTSGTKETQYF.

This clonotype was seen at least ten times. This chain uses TRBV10-2 with TRBJ2-7; D is ambiguous. Looked up from germline, CDR1 is WSHSY and CDR2 is SAAADI. The CDR3 is 15 amino acids. Deletions cut 2 bases from V and 1 base from J, with 12 bases between. DNA for the CDR3: TGCGCCAGCAGTGAGATGTCAGCCATTTCCTACGAGCAGTACGTC. Protein product: CASSEMSAISYEQYV.

This clonotype was detected a few times. This chain connects TRBV24-1 to TRBJ1-4; D remains ambiguous. CDR3 length: 14 residues. V shed 6 bases and J shed 5 bases, with 12 bases lying between them. The germline V gene encodes CDR1 KGHDR and CDR2 SFDVKD. The CDR3 reads CATSRAGENEKLFF. In nucleotides, the CDR3 is TGTGCCACCAGTCGGGCAGGCGAAAATGAAAAACTGTTTTTT.

This chain connects TRBV2 to TRBJ2-1, with D perhaps matching TRBD2 (5 bases). CDR3 length: 13 residues. CDR1 and CDR2 (germline): SNHLY, FYNNEI. With 5 bases removed from V and 8 bases from J, the gap between germline ends came to 13 bases. The CDR3 protein is CASSFPEGHEQFF. For the CDR3, the DNA is TGTGCCAGCAGTTTCCCCGAGGGCCATGAGCAGTTCTTC.

The table lists this clonotype with a few counts. The V and J genes are TRBV29-1 and TRBJ2-1; 7 nucleotides match TRBD1. With V trimmed by 7 bases and J by 2 bases, 5 bases remained unmatched. Germline lookup yields CDR1 SQVTM and CDR2 ANQGSEA. The CDR3 has 13 residues. Here the CDR3 DNA reads TGCAGCGGTAGGGACAGTACCTACAATGAGCAGTTCTTC. This gives the protein CSGRDSTYNEQFF.

This clonotype was seen more than once but under ten times. Here the CDR3 DNA reads TGTGCCAGCAGTGTTAGGACGGTTTACTACGAGCAGTACTTC. This gives the protein CASSVRTVYYEQYF. This chain links TRBV2 with TRBJ2-7; the D is unclear. The germline CDR1 and CDR2 sequences are SNHLY and FYNNEI. V gave up 4 bases and J gave up 3 bases, with 13 bases separating them. There are 14 residues in the CDR3.

The sample holds many counts of this clonotype. The chain is built from TRBV7-2 and TRBJ2-1, with TRBD2 matching over 8 bases. J gave up 2 bases and V 1 base, and 4 bases lay outside the gene matches. Looked up from germline, CDR1 is SGHTA and CDR2 is FQGNSA. The CDR3 is 16 amino acids. The CDR3 spells CASSLGTSLTYNEQFF. CDR3 bases: TGTGCCAGCAGCTTAGGGACTAGCCTCACCTACAATGAGCAGTTCTTC.

This clonotype was seen a single time. The chain recombines TRBV15 with TRBJ2-4; no clear D. The CDR3 spans 13 residues. CDR1 is LNHNV, CDR2 YYDKDF, per germline (reference sequence). V lost 3 bases to trimming and J lost 12 bases, with 15 bases between them. CDR3 nucleotide sequence: TGTGCCACCAGCAGTGAACGGGCAGTTGGTCAGTACTTC. As protein: CATSSERAVGQYF.

Ten or more counts support this clonotype. The chain uses TRBV29-1 and TRBJ2-2, with TRBD2 identical over 10 bases. This CDR3 comprises 14 residues. With V trimmed by 4 bases and J by 2 bases, 1 base remained unmatched. CDR1 and CDR2 (germline): SQVTM, ANQGSEA. The chain's CDR3 is CSVGTSGNTGELFF. In nucleotides, the CDR3 is TGCAGCGTTGGGACTAGCGGTAACACCGGGGAGCTGTTTTTT.

This clonotype was picked up a small number of times. The gene calls are TRBV12-3 or TRBV12-4 and TRBJ2-7; D unclear. The V gene lost 3 bases and the J gene lost 5 bases, with 11 bases spanning the gap. The CDR3 is made up of 13 amino acids. CDR3 sequence (DNA): TGTGCCAGCAGTTTGGCGAAGGGCCACGAGCAGTACTTC. Its translation: CASSLAKGHEQYF.

The table lists this clonotype with many counts. This sequence joins TRBV5-1 and TRBJ2-5; D could derive from TRBD1 or TRBD2 (5 bases each). Trimming removed 3 bases at V and 4 bases at J, with 10 bases between. Germline CDR1 SGHRS, CDR2 YFSETQ. This CDR3 spans 13 amino acids. CDR3 sequence: CASSYGTTETQYF. The CDR3 coding sequence is TGCGCCAGCAGCTACGGGACGACAGAGACCCAGTACTTC.

This clonotype showed up just a few times. The chain carries TRBV20-1 and TRBJ2-1; TRBD2 might be the D (5 bases). The CDR3 has 14 residues. Trimming stripped 0 bases from V and 4 bases from J, with 10 bases between. Germline V gives CDR1 DFQATT, CDR2 SNEGSKA (reference sequence). The CDR3 DNA reads TGCAGTGCTAGAGACCCGAGGGCTTACAATGAGCAGTTCTTC. Translated: CSARDPRAYNEQFF.

The chain is built from TRBV2 and TRBJ2-7; perhaps TRBD1 as D (5 bases). The germline V gene encodes CDR1 SNHLY and CDR2 FYNNEI. V was cut by 6 bases and J by 2 bases, with 14 bases left in between. This CDR3 region has 14 residues. CDR3: CASRGRVDTYEQYV. CDR3 DNA: TGTGCCAGCAGAGGACGGGTGGACACCTACGAGCAGTACGTC.

This rearrangement joins TRBV11-2 to TRBJ2-5, with D maybe TRBD1 (6 bases). CDR3 length: 18 amino acids. Germline lookup yields CDR1 SGHAT and CDR2 FQNNGV. The V end lost 5 bases, the J end lost 5 bases, and 27 bases lay between the germline ends. The CDR3 protein is CASSAETPGQRAWETQYF. The CDR3 DNA sequence: TGTGCCAGCAGCGCCGAAACTCCGGGACAAAGGGCGTGGGAGACCCAGTACTTC.

The gene calls are TRBV3-1 and TRBJ1-1; no reliable D call. Germline CDR1 LGHDT, CDR2 YNNKEL (reference sequence). The CDR3 covers 15 residues. V shed 0 bases and J shed 0 bases, with 8 bases lying between them. CDR3 in amino acids: CASSQDYQLNTEAFF. The CDR3 DNA is TGTGCCAGCAGCCAAGATTACCAGTTGAACACTGAAGCTTTCTTT. Filled out from reference TRBV3-1 and TRBJ1-1, the complete variable domain reads DTAVSQTPKYLVTQMGNDKSIKCEQNLGHDTMYWYKQDSKKFLKIMFSYNNKELIINETVPNRFSPKSPDKAHLNLHINSLELGDSAVYFCASSQDYQLNTEAFFGQGTRLTVV.

There are a few counts of this clonotype. This CDR3 reads CASSWGQSRGGNQPQHF. The CDR3 DNA is TGTGCCAGCAGCTGGGGACAGTCCCGAGGAGGCAATCAGCCCCAGCATTTT. The chain couples TRBV7-8 to TRBJ1-5, with 7 bases aligning to TRBD1. The CDR3 covers 17 residues. V shed 4 bases, J shed 2 bases, and the junction held 11 bases outside the gene matches. Germline loops: CDR1 SGHVS, CDR2 FQNEAQ.

This clonotype showed up just a few times. The chain employs TRBV7-9 and TRBJ2-1; 7 bases line up with TRBD1. The CDR3 extends over 16 amino acids. V lost 3 bases, J lost 6 bases, and 11 bases stayed unmatched. CDR1 SEHNR and CDR2 FQNEAQ come from the germline V gene (reference sequence). The CDR3 nucleotides are TGTGCCAGCAGCTTTCTAAAGGGGGCCTATATCAATGAGCAGTTCTTC. Translating it yields CASSFLKGAYINEQFF.